These 5 T cell receptor beta chains came from one sample sequenced in a study of blood T cell repertoires in COVID-19 (dated by TCRdb to the early 2020s). The library was obtained by the immunoSEQ multiplex PCR assay. TCRdb carries this immuneACCESS record with in-frame sequences only. Its versions omit some clonotypes, under half of them owing to an unresolved V gene in the studies checked, with the rest unexplained. The sample data list 200,000 to 250,000 clones, and approximately 90% of these were observed just once. The ten largest clones take up approximately 0.77% of the sample. The source material was peripheral blood. These receptors were obtained from a man in his sixties with COVID-19, enrolled during active disease.

In this sample, this clone turned up once. This chain uses TRBV3-1 (or the pseudogene TRBV3-2) with TRBJ1-2; no clear D. Germline V lookup: CDR1 LGHDT, CDR2 YNNKEL (reference sequence). The CDR3 contains 14 residues. The ends were cut back, 1 base at V and 2 bases at J, with 8 bases in the middle. CDR3 sequence reads: CASSQVTSNYGYTF. CDR3 nucleotide sequence: TGTGCCAGCAGCCAAGTAACATCGAACTATGGCTACACCTTC.

This chain uses TRBV18 with TRBJ2-7; TRBD1 matches at 7 bases. The germline gives CDR1 KGHSH, CDR2 LQKENI. The CDR3 has 15 residues. The V and J ends lost 3 bases and 2 bases, in that order; junction bases with no gene match: 7. The CDR3 sequence is CASSPPMQGAYEQYF. DNA of the CDR3: TGTGCCAGCTCACCGCCCATGCAGGGGGCCTACGAGCAGTACTTC.

The gene calls are TRBV9 and TRBJ2-1; D uncertain. The CDR3 loop spans 12 amino acids. Germline V gives CDR1 SGDLS, CDR2 YYNGEE. Trimming left V 0 bases short and J 9 bases short, with 7 bases between. CDR3 nucleotides: TGTGCCAGCAGCGTAGCCCTAGGTGAGCAGTTCTTC. Its protein product is CASSVALGEQFF. Full variable domain (rest looked up from reference TRBV9 and TRBJ2-1): DSGVTQTPKHLITATGQRVTLRCSPRSGDLSVYWYQQSLDQGLQFLIQYYNGEERAKGNILERFSAQQFPDLHSELNLSSLELGDSALYFCASSVALGEQFFGPGTRLTVL.

The chain has TRBV12-3 or TRBV12-4 and TRBJ2-5; the match to TRBD2 covers 7 bases. The CDR3 totals 13 residues. The V segment lost 3 bases and the J segment 4 bases; nucleotides outside the gene matches: 2. CDR3 sequence (DNA): TGTGCCAGCAGTTTGGGGGGGGGAGAGACCCAGTACTTC. It encodes CASSLGGGETQYF.

V is TRBV28 and J is TRBJ1-2, with no clear D. This CDR3 is built from 14 residues. The V end lost 6 bases, the J end lost 0 bases, and 11 bases lay between the germline ends. Germline V gene data show CDR1 as MDHEN and CDR2 as SYDVKM. This chain's CDR3 is CASSPRYPNYGYTF. The CDR3 DNA sequence: TGTGCCAGCAGCCCCCGGTATCCTAACTATGGCTACACCTTC.